This T cell receptor (beta chain) originates from a study of patients and donors after allogeneic stem cell transplantation. This clonotype was detected only a few times. TCRdb independently ran MiXCR on the RT-PCR reads; one entry per CDR3 protein. In the table there are about a million distinct CDR3 sequences, about 20% of which are singletons. CDR1 and CDR2 (germline): MNHEY, SMNVEV (reference sequence). The CDR3 is 15 residues long. Trimming left V 3 bases short and J 2 bases short, with 14 bases between. The receptor comes from a human donor who was either an allogeneic HSCT recipient or a stem cell or donor lymphocyte infusion donor (not recorded which). It is not recorded whose cells these are; they may come from a transplant donor. Sequenced sample: blood, either unsorted or a sorted T cell fraction (not recorded which). The rearrangement uses TRBV27 and TRBJ2-7; D might be TRBD2 (7 bases). CDR3: CASSLGGAGPYEQYF. Written as DNA, the CDR3 is TGTGCCAGCAGTTTGGGGGGGGCTGGGCCCTACGAGCAGTACTTC.